The following is a T cell receptor (beta chain) sequence with its context. Antigen: not known. PCR primers comprised 60 Vbeta and 13 Jbeta primers. Per the study methods: Later analysis identified some 88 million unique TCR beta chains, about 11 million shared. TCRdb's table, derived via immunoSEQ multiplex PCR, lists solely in-frame clones and lacks some. D and trimming come from the DNA, and the V and J calls and clone size come from that table. Of some 160,000 clones in the sample, roughly 82% were seen once. The data were obtained in a study of cytomegalovirus exposure and HLA in healthy donors. While unrecorded immune exposures were likely, the donors were nominally healthy when sampled. Overall study findings and caveats: One cluster of highly shared sequence variants probably arose as a sequencing artifact.

The TCR sequence derives from a woman aged 50 to 65 in good health and CMV-seronegative. The sequenced sample consisted of PBMCs.

The CDR3 reads CASSLKRDPWETQYF. CDR3 in DNA: TGTGCCAGCAGCTTAAAGCGAGACCCGTGGGAGACCCAGTACTTC. The J gene is TRBJ2-5, the V gene TRBV7-9; no firm D call. The CDR3 has 15 residues. With 2 bases removed from V and 5 bases from J, the gap between germline ends came to 15 bases. Germline-derived CDR1 and CDR2 are SEHNR and FQNEAQ (reference sequence).